The T cell receptor beta chain under discussion was sequenced for a study of vaccination and CD4 T cells after COVID-19. The Oncomine TCR Beta short-read assay was what sequenced the DNA obtained from cultured CD4+ T cells. TCRdb itself ran the PCR reads through MiXCR, one entry per CDR3 protein. The table lists over 9,000 distinct CDR3 sequences, roughly 55% of them singletons. Concerning this clonotype: The antigen is unknown. At one of its ends the junction is not consistent with the germline gene, which may arise from a read error.

Treatment specified: approximately nine-day PBMC culture with coronavirus spike peptide pools or control peptides (ViraFEST assay). The germline V gene has CDR1 SNHLY and CDR2 FYNNEI. This CDR3 spans 19 amino acids. The chain has TRBV2 and TRBJ2-5, with TRBD2 matching 16 bases. Specimen: CD4+ T cells from blood, cultured in vitro. The sequence was obtained from a human donor who had recovered from COVID-19. In nucleotides, the CDR3 is TGTGCGAGCAGTTTCGGCTCGGGACTAGCGGGGGGGCTCGGTGAGACCCAGTACTTC. It codes for CASSFGSGLAGGLGETQYF. The whole variable domain, remainder taken from reference TRBV2 and TRBJ2-5, is EPEVTQTPSHQVTQMGQEVILRCVPISNHLYFYWYRQILGQKVEFLVSFYNNEISEKSEIFDDQFSVERPDGSNFTLKIRSTKLEDSAMYFCASSFGSGLAGGLGETQYFGPGTRLLVL.